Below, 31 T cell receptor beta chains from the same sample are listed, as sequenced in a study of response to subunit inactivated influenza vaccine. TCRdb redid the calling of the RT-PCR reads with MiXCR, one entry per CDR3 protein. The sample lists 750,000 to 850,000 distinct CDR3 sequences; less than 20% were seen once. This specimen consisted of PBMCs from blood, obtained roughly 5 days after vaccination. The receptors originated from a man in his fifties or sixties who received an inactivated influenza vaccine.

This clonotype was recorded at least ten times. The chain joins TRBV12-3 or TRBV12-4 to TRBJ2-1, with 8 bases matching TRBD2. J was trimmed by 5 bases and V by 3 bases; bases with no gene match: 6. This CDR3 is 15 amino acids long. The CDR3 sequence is CASSLISGENNEQFF. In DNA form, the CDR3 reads TGTGCCAGCAGTTTGATTAGCGGGGAGAACAATGAGCAGTTCTTC.

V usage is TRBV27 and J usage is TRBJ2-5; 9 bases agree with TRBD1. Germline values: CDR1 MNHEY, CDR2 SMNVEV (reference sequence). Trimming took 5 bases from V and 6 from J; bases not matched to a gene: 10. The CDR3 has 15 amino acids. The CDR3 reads CASSPTGGGFKTQYF. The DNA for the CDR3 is TGTGCCAGCAGTCCCACAGGGGGCGGTTTCAAGACCCAGTACTTC.

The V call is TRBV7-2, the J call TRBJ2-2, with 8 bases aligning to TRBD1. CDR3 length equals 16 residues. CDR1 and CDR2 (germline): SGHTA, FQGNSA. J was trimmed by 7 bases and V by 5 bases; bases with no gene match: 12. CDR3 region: CASSPQLTGAGGELFF. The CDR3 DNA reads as TGTGCCAGCAGCCCTCAACTGACAGGGGCAGGCGGGGAGCTGTTTTTT. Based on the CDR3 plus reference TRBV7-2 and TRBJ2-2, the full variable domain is GAGVSQSPSNKVTEKGKDVELRCDPISGHTALYWYRQSLGQGLEFLIYFQGNSAPDKSGLPSDRFSAERTGGSVSTLTIQRTQQEDSAVYLCASSPQLTGAGGELFFGEGSRLTVL.

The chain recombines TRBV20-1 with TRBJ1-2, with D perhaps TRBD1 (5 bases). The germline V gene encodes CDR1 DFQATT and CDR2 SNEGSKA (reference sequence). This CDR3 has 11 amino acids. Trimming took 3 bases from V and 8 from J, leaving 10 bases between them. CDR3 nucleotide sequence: TGCAGTGCTAGGGGGGGAGCCGGCTACACCTTC. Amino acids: CSARGGAGYTF.

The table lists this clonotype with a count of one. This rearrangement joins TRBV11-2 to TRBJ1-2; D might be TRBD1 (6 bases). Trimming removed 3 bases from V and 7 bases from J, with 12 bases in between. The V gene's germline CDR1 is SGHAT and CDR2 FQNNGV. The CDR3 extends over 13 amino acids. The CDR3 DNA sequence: TGTGCCAGCAGCTTCGGGGGGCAGTTTGGCTACACCTTC. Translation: CASSFGGQFGYTF.

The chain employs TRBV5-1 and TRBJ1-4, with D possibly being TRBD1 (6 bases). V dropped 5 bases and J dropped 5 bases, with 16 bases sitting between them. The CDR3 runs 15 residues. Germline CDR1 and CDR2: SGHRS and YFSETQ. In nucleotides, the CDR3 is TGCGCCAGCAGACCCGGACAGCTTGGAAATGAAAAACTGTTTTTT. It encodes CASRPGQLGNEKLFF.

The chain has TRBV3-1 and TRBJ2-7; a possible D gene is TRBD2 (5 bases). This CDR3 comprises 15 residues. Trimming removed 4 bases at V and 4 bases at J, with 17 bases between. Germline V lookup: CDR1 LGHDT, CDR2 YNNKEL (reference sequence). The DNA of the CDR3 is TGTGCCAGCAGCCCGGGGATCGTCAGTCGGTACGAGCAGTACTTC. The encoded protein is CASSPGIVSRYEQYF.

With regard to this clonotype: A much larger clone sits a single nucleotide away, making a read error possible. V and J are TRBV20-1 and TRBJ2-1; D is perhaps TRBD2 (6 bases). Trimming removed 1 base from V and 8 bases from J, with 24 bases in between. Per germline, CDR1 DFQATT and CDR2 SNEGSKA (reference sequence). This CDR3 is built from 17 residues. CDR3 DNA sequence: TGCAGTGCTAGAGGGATCCTGGTAGGCGGGGTCGGGGATGAGCAGTTCTTC. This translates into CSARGILVGGVGDEQFF.

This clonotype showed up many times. The chain's CDR3 is CASSEGGSSYNEQFF. DNA of the CDR3: TGTGCCAGCAGTGAGGGCGGTAGCTCCTACAATGAGCAGTTCTTC. The gene calls are TRBV6-4 and TRBJ2-1; no definite D call. The V and J ends lost 3 bases and 0 bases respectively, with 9 bases between them. The CDR3 loop spans 15 amino acids. Germline V gene lookup returns CDR1 MRHNA and CDR2 SNTAGT.

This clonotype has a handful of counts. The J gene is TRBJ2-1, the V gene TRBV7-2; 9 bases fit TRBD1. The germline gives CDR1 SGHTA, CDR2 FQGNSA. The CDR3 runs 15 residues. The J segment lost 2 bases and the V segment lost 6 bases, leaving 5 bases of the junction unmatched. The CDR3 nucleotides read TGTGCCAGCAGACCGGGACAGGGTCCCTACAATGAGCAGTTCTTC. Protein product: CASRPGQGPYNEQFF.

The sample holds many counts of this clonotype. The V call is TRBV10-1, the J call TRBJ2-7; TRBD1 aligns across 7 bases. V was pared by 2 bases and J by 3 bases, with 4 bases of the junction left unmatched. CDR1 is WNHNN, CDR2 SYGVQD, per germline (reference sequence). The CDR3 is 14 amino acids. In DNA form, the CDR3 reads TGCGCCAGCAGTGAGGGTGACAGGGACTACGAGCAGTACTTC. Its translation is CASSEGDRDYEQYF.

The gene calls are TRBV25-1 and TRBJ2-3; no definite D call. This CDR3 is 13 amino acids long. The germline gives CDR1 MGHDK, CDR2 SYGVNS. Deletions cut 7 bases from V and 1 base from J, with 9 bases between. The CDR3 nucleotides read TGTGCCAGCACGGTCCAGGGCACAGATACGCAGTATTTT. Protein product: CASTVQGTDTQYF.

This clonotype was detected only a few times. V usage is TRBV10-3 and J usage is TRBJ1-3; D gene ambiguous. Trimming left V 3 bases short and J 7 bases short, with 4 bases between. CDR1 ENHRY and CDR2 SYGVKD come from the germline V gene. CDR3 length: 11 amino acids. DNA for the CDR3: TGTGCCATCAGTGATCAGAACACCATATATTTT. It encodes CAISDQNTIYF.

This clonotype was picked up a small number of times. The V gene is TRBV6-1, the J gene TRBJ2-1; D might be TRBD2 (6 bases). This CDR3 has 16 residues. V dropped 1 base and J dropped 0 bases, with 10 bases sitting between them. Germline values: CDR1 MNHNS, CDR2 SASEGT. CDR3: CASSEVGRSSYNEQFF. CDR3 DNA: TGTGCCAGCAGTGAAGTAGGGAGGAGCTCCTACAATGAGCAGTTCTTC.

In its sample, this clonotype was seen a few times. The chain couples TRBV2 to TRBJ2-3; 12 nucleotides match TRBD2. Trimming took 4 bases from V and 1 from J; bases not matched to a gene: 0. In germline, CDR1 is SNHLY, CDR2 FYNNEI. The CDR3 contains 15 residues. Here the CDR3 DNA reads TGTGCCAGCAGTGGGACTAGCGGGGGCACAGATACGCAGTATTTT. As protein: CASSGTSGGTDTQYF. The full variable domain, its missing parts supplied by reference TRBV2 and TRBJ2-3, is EPEVTQTPSHQVTQMGQEVILRCVPISNHLYFYWYRQILGQKVEFLVSFYNNEISEKSEIFDDQFSVERPDGSNFTLKIRSTKLEDSAMYFCASSGTSGGTDTQYFGPGTRLTVL.

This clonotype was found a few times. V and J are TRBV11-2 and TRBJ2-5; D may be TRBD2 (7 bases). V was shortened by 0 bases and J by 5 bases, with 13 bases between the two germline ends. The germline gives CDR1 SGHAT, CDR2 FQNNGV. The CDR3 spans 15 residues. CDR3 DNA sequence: TGTGCCAGCAGCTTAGATGCGGGGGCCCAGGAGACCCAGTACTTC. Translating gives CASSLDAGAQETQYF. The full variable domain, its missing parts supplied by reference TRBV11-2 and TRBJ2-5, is EAGVAQSPRYKIIEKRQSVAFWCNPISGHATLYWYQQILGQGPKLLIQFQNNGVVDDSQLPKDRFSAERLKGVDSTLKIQPAKLEDSAVYLCASSLDAGAQETQYFGPGTRLLVL.

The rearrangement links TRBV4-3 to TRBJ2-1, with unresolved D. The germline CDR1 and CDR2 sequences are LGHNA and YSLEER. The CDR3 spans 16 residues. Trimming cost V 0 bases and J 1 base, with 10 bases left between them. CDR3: CASSQDWSTSYNEQFF. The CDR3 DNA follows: TGCGCCAGCAGCCAAGACTGGAGCACTTCCTACAATGAGCAGTTCTTC.

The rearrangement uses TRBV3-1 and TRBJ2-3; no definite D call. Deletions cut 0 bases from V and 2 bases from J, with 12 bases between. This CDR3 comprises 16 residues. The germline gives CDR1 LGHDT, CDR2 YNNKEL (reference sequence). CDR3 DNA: TGTGCCAGCAGCCAAGAGGCACCCTTCGACACAGATACGCAGTATTTT. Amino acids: CASSQEAPFDTDTQYF.

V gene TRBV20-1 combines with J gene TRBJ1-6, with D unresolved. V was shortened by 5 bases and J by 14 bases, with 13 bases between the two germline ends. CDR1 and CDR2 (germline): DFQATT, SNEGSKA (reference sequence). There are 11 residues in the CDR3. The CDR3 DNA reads TGCAGTGCTCTGTCGGGGAGAGCCCTCCACTTT. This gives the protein CSALSGRALHF.

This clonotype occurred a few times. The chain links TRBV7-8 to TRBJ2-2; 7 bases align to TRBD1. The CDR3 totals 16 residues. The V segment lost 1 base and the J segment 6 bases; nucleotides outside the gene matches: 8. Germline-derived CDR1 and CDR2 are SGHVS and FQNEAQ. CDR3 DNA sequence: TGTGCCAGCAGCTTAGTTGGACAGGCGTTCGCCGGGGAGCTGTTTTTT. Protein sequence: CASSLVGQAFAGELFF.

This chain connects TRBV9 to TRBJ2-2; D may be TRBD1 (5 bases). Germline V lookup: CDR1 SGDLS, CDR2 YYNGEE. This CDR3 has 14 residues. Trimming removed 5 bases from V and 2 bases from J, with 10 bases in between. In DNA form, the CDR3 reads TGTGCCAGCAGACAGGCGATTAACACCGGGGAGCTGTTTTTT. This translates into CASRQAINTGELFF.

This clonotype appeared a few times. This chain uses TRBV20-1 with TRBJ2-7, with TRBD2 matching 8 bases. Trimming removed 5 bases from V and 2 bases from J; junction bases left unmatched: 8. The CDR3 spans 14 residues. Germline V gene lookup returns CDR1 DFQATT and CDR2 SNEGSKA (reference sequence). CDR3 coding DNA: TGCAGTGCTCCGATAGCGGGAACCACCTACGAGCAGTACTTC. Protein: CSAPIAGTTYEQYF.

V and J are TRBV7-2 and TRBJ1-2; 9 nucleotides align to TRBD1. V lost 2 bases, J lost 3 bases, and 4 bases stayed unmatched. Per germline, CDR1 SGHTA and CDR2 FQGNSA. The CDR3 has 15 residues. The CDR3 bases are TGTGCCAGCAGCTTAAGGCGGGACAGGGACTATGGCTACACCTTC. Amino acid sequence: CASSLRRDRDYGYTF.

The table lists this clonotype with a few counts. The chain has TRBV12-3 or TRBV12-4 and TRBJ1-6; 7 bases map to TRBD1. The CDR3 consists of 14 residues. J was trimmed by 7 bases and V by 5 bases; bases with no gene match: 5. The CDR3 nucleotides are TGTGCCAGCAGTGAACAGGGGACGAATTCACCCCTCCACTTT. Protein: CASSEQGTNSPLHF.

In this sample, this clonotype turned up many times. DNA for the CDR3: TGTGCCAGCAGCCTCTTCCTATATAGTAATCAGCCCCAGCATTTT. This codes for CASSLFLYSNQPQHF. The rearrangement joins TRBV12-3 or TRBV12-4 to TRBJ1-5; D remains ambiguous. V lost 6 bases, J lost 4 bases, and 16 bases lay in between. The CDR3 is made up of 15 amino acids.

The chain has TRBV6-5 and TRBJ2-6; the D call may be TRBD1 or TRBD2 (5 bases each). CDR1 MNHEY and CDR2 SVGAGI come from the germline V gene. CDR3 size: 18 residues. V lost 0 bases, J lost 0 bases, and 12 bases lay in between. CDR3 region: CASSYSGGSSSGANVLTF. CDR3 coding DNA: TGTGCCAGCAGTTACTCTGGGGGTTCCTCCTCTGGGGCCAACGTCCTGACTTTC.

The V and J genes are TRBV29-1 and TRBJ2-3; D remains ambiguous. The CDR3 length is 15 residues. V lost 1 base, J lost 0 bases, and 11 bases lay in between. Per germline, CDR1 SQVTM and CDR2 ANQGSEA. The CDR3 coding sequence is TGCAGCGTTGAAGGGCAGGCGACTAGCACAGATACGCAGTATTTT. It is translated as CSVEGQATSTDTQYF.

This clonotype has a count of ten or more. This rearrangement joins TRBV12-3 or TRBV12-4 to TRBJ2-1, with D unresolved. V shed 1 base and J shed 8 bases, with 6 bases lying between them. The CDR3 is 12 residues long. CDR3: CASSLVRYEQFF. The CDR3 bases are TGTGCCAGCAGTTTAGTTCGGTATGAGCAGTTCTTC.

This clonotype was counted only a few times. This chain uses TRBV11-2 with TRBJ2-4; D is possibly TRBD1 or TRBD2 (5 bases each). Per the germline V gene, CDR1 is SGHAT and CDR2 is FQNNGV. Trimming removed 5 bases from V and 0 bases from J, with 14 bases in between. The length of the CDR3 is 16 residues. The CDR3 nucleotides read TGTGCCAGCAGCCCCGCCGGGGCCTTAGCCAAAAACATTCAGTACTTC. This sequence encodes CASSPAGALAKNIQYF. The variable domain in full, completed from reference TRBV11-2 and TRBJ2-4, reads EAGVAQSPRYKIIEKRQSVAFWCNPISGHATLYWYQQILGQGPKLLIQFQNNGVVDDSQLPKDRFSAERLKGVDSTLKIQPAKLEDSAVYLCASSPAGALAKNIQYFGAGTRLSVL.

CDR3 region: CAISEVISNQPQHF. Here the CDR3 DNA reads TGTGCCATCAGTGAGGTTATTAGCAATCAGCCCCAGCATTTT. The chain combines TRBV10-3 with TRBJ1-5; no clear D. The germline gives CDR1 ENHRY, CDR2 SYGVKD. The CDR3 runs 14 residues. V was shortened by 2 bases and J by 0 bases, with 5 bases between the two germline ends.

The CDR3 DNA is TGTGCCACCAGCATAGGGCTAAGGGCAGGGGATGGAGAGACCCAGTACTTC. This sequence encodes CATSIGLRAGDGETQYF. This rearrangement joins TRBV15 to TRBJ2-5; maybe TRBD1 (6 bases). This CDR3 has 17 residues. V was trimmed by 4 bases and J by 4 bases, leaving 22 bases between them. Germline V gene sequence: CDR1 LNHNV, CDR2 YYDKDF (reference sequence). The complete variable domain, with remaining parts taken from reference TRBV15 and TRBJ2-5, reads DAMVIQNPRYQVTQFGKPVTLSCSQTLNHNVMYWYQQKSSQAPKLLFHYYDKDFNNEADTPDNFQSRRPNTSFCFLDIRSPGLGDTAMYLCATSIGLRAGDGETQYFGPGTRLLVL.